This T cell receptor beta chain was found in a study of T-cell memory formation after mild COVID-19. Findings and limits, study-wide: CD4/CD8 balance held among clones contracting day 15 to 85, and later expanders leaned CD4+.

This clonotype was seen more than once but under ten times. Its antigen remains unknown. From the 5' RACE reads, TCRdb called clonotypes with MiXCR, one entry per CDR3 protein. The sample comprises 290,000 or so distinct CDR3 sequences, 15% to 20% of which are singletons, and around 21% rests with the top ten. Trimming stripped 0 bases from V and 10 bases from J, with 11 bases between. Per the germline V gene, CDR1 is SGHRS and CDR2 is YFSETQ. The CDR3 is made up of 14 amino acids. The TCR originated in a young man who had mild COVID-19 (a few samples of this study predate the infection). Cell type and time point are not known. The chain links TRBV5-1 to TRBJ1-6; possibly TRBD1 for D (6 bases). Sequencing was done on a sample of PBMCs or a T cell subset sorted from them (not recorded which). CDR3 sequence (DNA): TGCGCCAGCAGCTTGGAGGGGGGAGCGTCACCCCTCCACTTT. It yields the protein CASSLEGGASPLHF. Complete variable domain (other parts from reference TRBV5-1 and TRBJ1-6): KAGVTQTPRYLIKTRGQQVTLSCSPISGHRSVSWYQQTPGQGLQFLFEYFSETQRNKGNFPGRFSGRQFSNSRSEMNVSTLELGDSALYLCASSLEGGASPLHFGNGTRLTVT.